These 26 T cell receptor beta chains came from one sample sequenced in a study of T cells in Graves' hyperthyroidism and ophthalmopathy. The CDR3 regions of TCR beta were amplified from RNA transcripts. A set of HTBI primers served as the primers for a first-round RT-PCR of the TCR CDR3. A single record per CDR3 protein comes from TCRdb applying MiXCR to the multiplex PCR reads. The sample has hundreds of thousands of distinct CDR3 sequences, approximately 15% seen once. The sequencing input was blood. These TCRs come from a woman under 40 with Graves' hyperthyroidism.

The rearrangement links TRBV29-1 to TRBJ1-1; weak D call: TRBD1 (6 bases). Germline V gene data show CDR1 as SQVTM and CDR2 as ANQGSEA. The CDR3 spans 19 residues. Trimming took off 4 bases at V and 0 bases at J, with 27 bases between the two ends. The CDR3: CSVAAGARGRASMNTEAFF. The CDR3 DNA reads TGCAGCGTTGCGGCTGGGGCTCGGGGGCGGGCGTCTATGAACACTGAAGCTTTCTTT.

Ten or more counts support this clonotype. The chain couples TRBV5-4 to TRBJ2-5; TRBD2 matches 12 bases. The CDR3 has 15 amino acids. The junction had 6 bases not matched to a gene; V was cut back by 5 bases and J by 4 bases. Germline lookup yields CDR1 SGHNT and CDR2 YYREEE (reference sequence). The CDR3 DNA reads TGTGCCAGCAGTCTGACTAGCGGGAGCCCAGAGACCCAGTACTTC. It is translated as CASSLTSGSPETQYF.

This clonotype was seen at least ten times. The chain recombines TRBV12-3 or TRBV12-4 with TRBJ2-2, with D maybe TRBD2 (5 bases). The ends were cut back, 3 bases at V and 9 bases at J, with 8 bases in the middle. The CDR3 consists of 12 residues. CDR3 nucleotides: TGTGCCAGCAGTTTGGGGAGACGGGAGCTGTTTTTT. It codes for CASSLGRRELFF.

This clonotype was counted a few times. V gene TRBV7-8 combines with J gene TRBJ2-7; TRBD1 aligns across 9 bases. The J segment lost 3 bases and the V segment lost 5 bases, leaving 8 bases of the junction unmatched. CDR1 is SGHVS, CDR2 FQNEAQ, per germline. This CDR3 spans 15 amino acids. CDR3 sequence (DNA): TGTGCCAGCAGCCCACGGGGACAGGGTCTCTACGAGCAGTACTTC. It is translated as CASSPRGQGLYEQYF. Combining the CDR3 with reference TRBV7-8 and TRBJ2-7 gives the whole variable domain GAGVSQSPRYKVAKRGQDVALRCDPISGHVSLFWYQQALGQGPEFLTYFQNEAQLDKSGLPSDRFFAERPEGSVSTLKIQRTQQEDSAVYLCASSPRGQGLYEQYFGPGTRLTVT.

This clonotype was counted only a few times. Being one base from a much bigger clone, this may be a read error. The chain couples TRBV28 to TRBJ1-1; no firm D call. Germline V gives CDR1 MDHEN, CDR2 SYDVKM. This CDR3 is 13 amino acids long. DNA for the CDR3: TGTGCCGGCAGTCGCAGCCCGAACACTGAAGCTTTCTTT. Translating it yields CAGSRSPNTEAFF.

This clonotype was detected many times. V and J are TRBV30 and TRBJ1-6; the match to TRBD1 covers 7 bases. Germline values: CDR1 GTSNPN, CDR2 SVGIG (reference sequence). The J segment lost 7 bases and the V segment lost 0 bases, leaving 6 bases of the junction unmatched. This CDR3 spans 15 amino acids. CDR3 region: CAWSVQGRENSPLHF. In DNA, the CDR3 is TGTGCCTGGAGTGTACAGGGGAGGGAAAATTCACCCCTCCACTTT.

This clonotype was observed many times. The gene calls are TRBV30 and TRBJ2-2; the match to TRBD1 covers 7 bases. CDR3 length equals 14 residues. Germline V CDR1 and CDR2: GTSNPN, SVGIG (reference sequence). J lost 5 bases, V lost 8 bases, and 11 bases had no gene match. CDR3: CARRGPGPTGELFF. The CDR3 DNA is TGTGCCCGAAGGGGGCCGGGTCCTACCGGGGAGCTGTTTTTT.

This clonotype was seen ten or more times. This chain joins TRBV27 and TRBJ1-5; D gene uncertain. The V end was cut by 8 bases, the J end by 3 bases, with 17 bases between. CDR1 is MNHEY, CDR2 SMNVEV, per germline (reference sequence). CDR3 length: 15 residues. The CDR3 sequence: CASRASMGSNQPQHF. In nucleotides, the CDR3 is TGTGCCAGCCGCGCCTCAATGGGTTCCAATCAGCCCCAGCATTTT.

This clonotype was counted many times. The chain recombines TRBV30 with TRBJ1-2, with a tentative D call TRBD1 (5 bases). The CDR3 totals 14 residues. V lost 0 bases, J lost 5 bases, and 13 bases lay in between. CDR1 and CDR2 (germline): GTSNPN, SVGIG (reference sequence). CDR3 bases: TGTGCCTGGAGTGTAGGGGCCGCCGGATATGGCTACACCTTC. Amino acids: CAWSVGAAGYGYTF.

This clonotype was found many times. CDR3 bases: TGTGCCAGCAGCTTCTTGCCCGAAGCGGGGAATTGGTTCTTC. Translated, it gives CASSFLPEAGNWFF. The rearrangement joins TRBV11-2 to TRBJ2-1, with TRBD2 identical over 7 bases. Germline assignment: CDR1 SGHAT and CDR2 FQNNGV. J gave up 15 bases and V 3 bases, and 14 bases lay outside the gene matches. The CDR3 consists of 14 residues.

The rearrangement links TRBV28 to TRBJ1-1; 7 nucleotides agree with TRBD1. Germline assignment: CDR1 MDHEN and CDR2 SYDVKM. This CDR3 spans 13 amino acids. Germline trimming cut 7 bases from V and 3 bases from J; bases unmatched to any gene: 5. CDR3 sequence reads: CASMRQGHTEAFF. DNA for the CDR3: TGTGCCAGCATGCGACAGGGCCACACTGAAGCTTTCTTT.

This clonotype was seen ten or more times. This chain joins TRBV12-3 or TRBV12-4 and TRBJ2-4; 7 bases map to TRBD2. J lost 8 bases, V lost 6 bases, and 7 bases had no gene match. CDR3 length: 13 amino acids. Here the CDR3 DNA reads TGTGCCAGCAGGCACAGCGCGGGGGACATTCAGTACTTC. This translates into CASRHSAGDIQYF.

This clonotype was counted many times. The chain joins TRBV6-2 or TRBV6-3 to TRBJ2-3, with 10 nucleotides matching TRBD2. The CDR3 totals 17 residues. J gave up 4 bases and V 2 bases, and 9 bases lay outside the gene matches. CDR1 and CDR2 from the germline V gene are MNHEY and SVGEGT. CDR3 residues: CASSYPLAGELSDTQYF. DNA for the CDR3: TGTGCCAGCAGTTACCCTCTAGCGGGAGAATTGTCAGATACGCAGTATTTT.

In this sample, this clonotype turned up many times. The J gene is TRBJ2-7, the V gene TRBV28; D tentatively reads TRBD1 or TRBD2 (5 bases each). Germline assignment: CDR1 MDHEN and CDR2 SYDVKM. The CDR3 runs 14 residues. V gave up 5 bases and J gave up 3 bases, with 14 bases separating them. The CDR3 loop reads CASSTPGLNYEQYF. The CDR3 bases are TGTGCCAGCAGTACTCCGGGGCTGAACTACGAGCAGTACTTC.

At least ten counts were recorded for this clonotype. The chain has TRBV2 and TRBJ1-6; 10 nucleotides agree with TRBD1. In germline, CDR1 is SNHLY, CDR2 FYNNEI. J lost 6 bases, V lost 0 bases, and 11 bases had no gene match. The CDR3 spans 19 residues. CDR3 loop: CASSEAGTGDRSFNSPLHF. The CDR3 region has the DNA TGTGCCAGCAGTGAAGCCGGGACAGGGGATCGGAGCTTTAATTCACCCCTCCACTTT.

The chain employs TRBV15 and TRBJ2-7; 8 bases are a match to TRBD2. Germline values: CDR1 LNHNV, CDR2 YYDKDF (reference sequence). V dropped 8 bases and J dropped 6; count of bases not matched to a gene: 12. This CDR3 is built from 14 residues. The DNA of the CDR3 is TGTGCCACCGGGGCCGGGGGGGTCGGGGCCGAGCAGTACTTC. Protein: CATGAGGVGAEQYF. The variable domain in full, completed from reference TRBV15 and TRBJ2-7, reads DAMVIQNPRYQVTQFGKPVTLSCSQTLNHNVMYWYQQKSSQAPKLLFHYYDKDFNNEADTPDNFQSRRPNTSFCFLDIRSPGLGDTAMYLCATGAGGVGAEQYFGPGTRLTVT.

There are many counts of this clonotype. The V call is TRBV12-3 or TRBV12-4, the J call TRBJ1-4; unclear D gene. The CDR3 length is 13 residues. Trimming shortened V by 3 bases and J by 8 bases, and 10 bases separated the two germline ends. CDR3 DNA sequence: TGTGCCAGCAGTTTCGCGGGAGAAGAAAAACTGTTTTTT. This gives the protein CASSFAGEEKLFF.

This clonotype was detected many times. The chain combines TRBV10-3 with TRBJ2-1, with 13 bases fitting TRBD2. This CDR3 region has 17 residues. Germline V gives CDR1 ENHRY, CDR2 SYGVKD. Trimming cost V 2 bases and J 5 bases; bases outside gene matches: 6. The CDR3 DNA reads TGTGCCATCAGTGAGCCTCAGGGACTAGCGGGGCACAATGAGCAGTTCTTC. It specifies CAISEPQGLAGHNEQFF.

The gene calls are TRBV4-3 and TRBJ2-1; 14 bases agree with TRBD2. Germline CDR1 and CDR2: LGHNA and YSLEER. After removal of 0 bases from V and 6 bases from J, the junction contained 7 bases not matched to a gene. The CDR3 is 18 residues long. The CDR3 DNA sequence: TGCGCCAGCAGCCAAGATCTTGGGACTAGCGGGAGACTCAATGAGCAGTTCTTC. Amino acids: CASSQDLGTSGRLNEQFF.

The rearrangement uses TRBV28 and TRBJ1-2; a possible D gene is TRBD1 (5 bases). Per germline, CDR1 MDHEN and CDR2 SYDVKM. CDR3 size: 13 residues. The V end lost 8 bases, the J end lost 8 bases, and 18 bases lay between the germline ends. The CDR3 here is CASLTPNEGGYTF. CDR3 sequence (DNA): TGTGCCAGCCTTACTCCTAACGAGGGGGGCTACACCTTC.

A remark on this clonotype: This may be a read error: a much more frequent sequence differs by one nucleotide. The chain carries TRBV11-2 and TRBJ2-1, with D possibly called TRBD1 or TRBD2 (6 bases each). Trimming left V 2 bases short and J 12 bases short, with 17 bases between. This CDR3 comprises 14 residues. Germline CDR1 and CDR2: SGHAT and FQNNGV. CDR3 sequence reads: CASSLFGGDPAQFF. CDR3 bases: TGTGCCAGCAGCTTATTCGGGGGCGACCCGGCGCAGTTCTTC.

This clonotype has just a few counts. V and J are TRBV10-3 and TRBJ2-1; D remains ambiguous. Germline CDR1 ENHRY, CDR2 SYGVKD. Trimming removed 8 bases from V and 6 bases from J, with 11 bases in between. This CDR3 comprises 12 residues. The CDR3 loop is CAIGFGVNEQFF. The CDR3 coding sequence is TGTGCCATCGGGTTTGGGGTCAATGAGCAGTTCTTC.

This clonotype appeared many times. CDR3 in amino acids: CSAQQGGDEAFF. As DNA, the CDR3 is TGCAGTGCACAACAGGGCGGGGATGAAGCTTTCTTT. The chain employs TRBV20-1 and TRBJ1-1, with D perhaps matching TRBD1 (6 bases). The CDR3 spans 12 residues. CDR1 and CDR2 from the germline V gene are DFQATT and SNEGSKA (reference sequence). V was shortened by 6 bases and J by 7 bases, with 15 bases between the two germline ends.

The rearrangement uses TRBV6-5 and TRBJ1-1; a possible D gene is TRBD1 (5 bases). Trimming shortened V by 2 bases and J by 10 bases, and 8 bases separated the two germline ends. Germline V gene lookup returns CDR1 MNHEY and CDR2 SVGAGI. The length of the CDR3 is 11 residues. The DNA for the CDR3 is TGTGCCAGCAGTTACCCCGGGGGAGCTTTCTTT. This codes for CASSYPGGAFF.

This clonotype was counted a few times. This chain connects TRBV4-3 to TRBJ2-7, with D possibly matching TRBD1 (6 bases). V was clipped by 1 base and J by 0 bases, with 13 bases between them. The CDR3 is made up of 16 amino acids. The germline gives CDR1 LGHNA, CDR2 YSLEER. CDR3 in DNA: TGCGCCAGCAGCCAAGGTTTGGGGGCATCCTCCTACGAGCAGTACTTC. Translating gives CASSQGLGASSYEQYF.

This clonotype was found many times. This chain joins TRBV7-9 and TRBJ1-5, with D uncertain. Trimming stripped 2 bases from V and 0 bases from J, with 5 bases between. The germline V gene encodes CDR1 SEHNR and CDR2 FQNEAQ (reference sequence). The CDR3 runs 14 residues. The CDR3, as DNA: TGTGCCAGCAGCTTACATGATAGCAATCAGCCCCAGCATTTT. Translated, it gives CASSLHDSNQPQHF.